This T cell receptor (beta chain) was observed in a study of blood T cells in healthy people across ages. The study's findings and limits: When one million T cells were used, diversity estimates were thought to be underestimates. Naive CD4+ cells and diversity were both higher in long-lived donors than in aged donors.

Through a sample-barcoded 5' primer and a J-beta primer mix, a second PCR was run for roughly 6 to 11 cycles. Each cDNA was tagged by a template-switch adaptor containing 12 random nucleotides. From the 5' RACE reads, TCRdb called clonotypes with MiXCR, one entry per CDR3 protein. The table records over 1,200,000 distinct CDR3 sequences, roughly 59% of them present only once. Germline V gives CDR1 LGHDT, CDR2 YNNKEL (reference sequence). V lost 2 bases, J lost 1 base, and 7 bases stayed unmatched. CDR3 length: 16 residues. To note about this clonotype: Its antigen is unknown.

Total RNA was extracted at no less than 6 micrograms per sample. Sample: blood. The chain joins TRBV3-1 to TRBJ2-7, with 8 positions matching TRBD1. This receptor was taken from a man younger than 35 in good health. The CDR3 reads CASSQPGQGPSYEQYF. CDR3 nucleotides: TGTGCCAGCAGCCAACCCGGACAGGGCCCTTCCTACGAGCAGTACTTC.